This T cell receptor (beta chain) was recovered during a study of blood T cell repertoires in COVID-19. The germline gives CDR1 SEHNR, CDR2 FQNEAQ (reference sequence). The CDR3 covers 15 residues. V lost 5 bases and J lost 3; bases outside the gene matches: 9. TCRdb keeps only in-frame clones here, not all; method: immunoSEQ multiplex PCR. The sample holds around 300,000 clones; around 90% are singletons and the top ten take about 5%. Clinical histories supplied by participants themselves formed the basis of cohort assignment. Input material: PBMCs or T cells enriched from blood (not recorded which). The V and J genes are TRBV7-9 and TRBJ2-7, with 8 bases fitting TRBD1. This TCR came from a man aged 25-45 years who had recovered from COVID-19. CDR3 region: CASSPDRGSYYEQYF. CDR3 nucleotide sequence: TGTGCCAGCAGCCCAGACAGGGGCTCTTACTACGAGCAGTACTTC.